Included here is one T cell receptor beta chain sequence, with context. What it binds is unknown. In germline, CDR1 is LNHDA, CDR2 SQIVND (reference sequence). The V end lost 3 bases, the J end lost 4 bases, and 9 bases lay between the germline ends. This CDR3 region has 14 residues. The sample is drawn from a study of shared clonotypes between healthy human individuals. Study-wide results and caveats: Only blood was sampled, and tissue TCR repertoires likely differ from blood ones.

Terminally differentiated effector memory CD45RA+ cells were left out of the naive CD8 fraction, which was CD45RO-negative and positively selected for CCR7. Generated by immunoSEQ multiplex PCR, the TCRdb table keeps only in-frame clones and is missing some. In the table there are about 2.1 million clones, 93% of which are singletons. The receptor's source is a man aged 18 to 35 in good health. Some clones in this sample may be carry-over from other donors' samples. The chain employs TRBV19 and TRBJ2-2, with a weak D call TRBD2 (5 bases). The specimen was naive CD8+ T cells from PBMCs. CDR3 nucleotide sequence: TGTGCCAGTAGTATTCCCCGGGGCACCGGGGAGCTGTTTTTT. It yields the protein CASSIPRGTGELFF. Full variable domain (remainder filled in from reference TRBV19 and TRBJ2-2): DGGITQSPKYLFRKEGQNVTLSCEQNLNHDAMYWYRQDPGQGLRLIYYSQIVNDFQKGDIAEGYSVSREKKESFPLTVTSAQKNPTAFYLCASSIPRGTGELFFGEGSRLTVL.